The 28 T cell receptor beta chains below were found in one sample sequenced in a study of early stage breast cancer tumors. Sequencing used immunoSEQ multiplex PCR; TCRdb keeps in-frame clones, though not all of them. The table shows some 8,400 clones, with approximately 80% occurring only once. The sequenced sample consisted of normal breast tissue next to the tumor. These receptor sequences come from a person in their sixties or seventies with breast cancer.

The CDR3 region is CASSQDSGRTYEQYF. CDR3 sequence (DNA): TGTGCCAGCTCACAGGATAGCGGGAGGACCTACGAGCAGTACTTC. The genes are TRBV18 and TRBJ2-7; 10 bases agree with TRBD2. The V and J ends lost 4 bases and 2 bases, in that order; junction bases with no gene match: 5. Germline CDR1 reads KGHSH; CDR2 reads LQKENI. The length of the CDR3 is 15 residues.

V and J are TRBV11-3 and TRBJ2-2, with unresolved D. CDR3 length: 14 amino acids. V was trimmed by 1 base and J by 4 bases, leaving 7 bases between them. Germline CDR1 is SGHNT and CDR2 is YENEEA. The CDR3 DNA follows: TGTGCCAGCAGCTTAGCGCGTGGCACCGGGGAGCTGTTTTTT. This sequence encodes CASSLARGTGELFF.

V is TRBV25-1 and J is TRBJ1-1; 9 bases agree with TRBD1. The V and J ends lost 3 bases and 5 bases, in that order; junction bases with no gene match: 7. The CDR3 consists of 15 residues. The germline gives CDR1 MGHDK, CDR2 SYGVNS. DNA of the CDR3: TGTGCCAGCAGTGATGTAGGGACAGGGAGGACTGAAGCTTTCTTT. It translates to CASSDVGTGRTEAFF.

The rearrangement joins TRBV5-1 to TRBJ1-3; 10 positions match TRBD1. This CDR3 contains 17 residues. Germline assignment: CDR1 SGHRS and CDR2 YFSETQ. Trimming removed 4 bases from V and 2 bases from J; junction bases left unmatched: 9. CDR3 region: CASSGGGQGSAGNTIYF. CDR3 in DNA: TGCGCCAGCAGCGGGGGGGGACAGGGGTCGGCTGGAAACACCATATATTTT.

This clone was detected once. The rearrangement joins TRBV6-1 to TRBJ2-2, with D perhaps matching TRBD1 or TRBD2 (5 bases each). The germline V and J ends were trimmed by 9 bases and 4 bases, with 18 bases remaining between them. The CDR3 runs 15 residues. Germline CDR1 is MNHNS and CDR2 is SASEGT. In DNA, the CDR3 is TGTGCCAGTAGGGGAGTCATAGGCTTCACCGGGGAGCTGTTTTTT. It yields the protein CASRGVIGFTGELFF.

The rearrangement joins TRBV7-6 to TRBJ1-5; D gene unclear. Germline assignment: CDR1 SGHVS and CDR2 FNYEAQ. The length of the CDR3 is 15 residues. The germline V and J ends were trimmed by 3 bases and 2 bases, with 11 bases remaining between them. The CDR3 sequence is CASSFSRVCNQPQHF. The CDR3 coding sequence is TGTGCCAGCAGCTTTTCACGGGTGTGCAATCAGCCCCAGCATTTT.

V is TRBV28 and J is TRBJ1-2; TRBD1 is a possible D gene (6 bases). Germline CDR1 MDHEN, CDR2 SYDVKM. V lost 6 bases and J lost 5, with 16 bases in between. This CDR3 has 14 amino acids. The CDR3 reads CASSLVQGGYGYTF. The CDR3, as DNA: TGTGCCAGCAGCCTGGTACAGGGTGGGTATGGCTACACCTTC.

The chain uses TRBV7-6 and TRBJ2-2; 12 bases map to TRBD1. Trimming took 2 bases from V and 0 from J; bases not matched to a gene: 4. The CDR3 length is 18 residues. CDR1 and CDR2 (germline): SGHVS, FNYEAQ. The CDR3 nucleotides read TGTGCCAGCAGCTTATTCGGGACAGGGGGCTCGAACACCGGGGAGCTGTTTTTT. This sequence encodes CASSLFGTGGSNTGELFF.

DNA of the CDR3: TGTGCCAGCAGCGGGACTAGCGGGATTTACAATGAGCAGTTCTTC. It encodes CASSGTSGIYNEQFF. The chain uses TRBV9 and TRBJ2-1; 12 nucleotides align to TRBD2. The CDR3 covers 15 residues. Trimming cost V 3 bases and J 4 bases; bases outside gene matches: 2. Germline V gene data show CDR1 as SGDLS and CDR2 as YYNGEE. The complete variable domain, with remaining parts taken from reference TRBV9 and TRBJ2-1, reads DSGVTQTPKHLITATGQRVTLRCSPRSGDLSVYWYQQSLDQGLQFLIQYYNGEERAKGNILERFSAQQFPDLHSELNLSSLELGDSALYFCASSGTSGIYNEQFFGPGTRLTVL.

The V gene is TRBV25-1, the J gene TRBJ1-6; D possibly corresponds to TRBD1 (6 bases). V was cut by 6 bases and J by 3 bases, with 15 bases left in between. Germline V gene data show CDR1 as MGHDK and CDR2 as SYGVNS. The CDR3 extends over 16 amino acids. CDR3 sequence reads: CASSGGGSFYNSPLHF. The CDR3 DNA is TGTGCCAGCAGCGGAGGGGGGAGTTTCTATAATTCACCCCTCCACTTT. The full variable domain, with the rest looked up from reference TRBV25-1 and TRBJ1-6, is EADIYQTPRYLVIGTGKKITLECSQTMGHDKMYWYQQDPGMELHLIHYSYGVNSTEKGDLSSESTVSRIRTEHFPLTLESARPSHTSQYLCASSGGGSFYNSPLHFGNGTRLTVT.

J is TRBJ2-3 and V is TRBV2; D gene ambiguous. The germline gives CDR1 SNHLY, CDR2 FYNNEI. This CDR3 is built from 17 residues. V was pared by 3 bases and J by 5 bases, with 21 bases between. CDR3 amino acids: CASSDWLRRQLGDTQYF. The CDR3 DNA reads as TGTGCCAGCAGTGACTGGTTAAGGCGGCAGCTAGGAGATACGCAGTATTTT. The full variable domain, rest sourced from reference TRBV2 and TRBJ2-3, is EPEVTQTPSHQVTQMGQEVILRCVPISNHLYFYWYRQILGQKVEFLVSFYNNEISEKSEIFDDQFSVERPDGSNFTLKIRSTKLEDSAMYFCASSDWLRRQLGDTQYFGPGTRLTVL.

The CDR3 sequence: CASSLGGWTGDWTDTQYF. As DNA, the CDR3 is TGTGCCAGCAGTTTAGGGGGGTGGACAGGGGATTGGACAGATACGCAGTATTTT. The rearrangement joins TRBV28 to TRBJ2-3; 9 bases align to TRBD1. The CDR3 loop spans 18 amino acids. Losses at the gene ends were 2 bases for V and 3 bases for J; bases not matched to a gene: 12. The germline V gene encodes CDR1 MDHEN and CDR2 SYDVKM. Together with reference TRBV28 and TRBJ2-3, the CDR3 gives the full variable domain: DVKVTQSSRYLVKRTGEKVFLECVQDMDHENMFWYRQDPGLGLRLIYFSYDVKMKEKGDIPEGYSVSREKKERFSLILESASTNQTSMYLCASSLGGWTGDWTDTQYFGPGTRLTVL.

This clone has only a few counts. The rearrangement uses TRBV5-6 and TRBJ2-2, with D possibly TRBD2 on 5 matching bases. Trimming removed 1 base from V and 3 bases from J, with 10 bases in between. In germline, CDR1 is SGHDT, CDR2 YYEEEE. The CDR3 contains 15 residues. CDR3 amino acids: CASSLYGVDTGELFF. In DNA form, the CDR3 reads TGTGCCAGCAGCTTGTACGGGGTCGACACCGGGGAGCTGTTTTTT.

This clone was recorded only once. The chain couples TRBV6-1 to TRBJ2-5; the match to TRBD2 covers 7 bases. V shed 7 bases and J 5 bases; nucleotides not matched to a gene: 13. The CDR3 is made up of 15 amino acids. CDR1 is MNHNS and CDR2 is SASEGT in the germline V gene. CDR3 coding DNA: TGTGCCAGCATTCACCGGGCCGTCGGGGGGGAGACCCAGTACTTC. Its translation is CASIHRAVGGETQYF.

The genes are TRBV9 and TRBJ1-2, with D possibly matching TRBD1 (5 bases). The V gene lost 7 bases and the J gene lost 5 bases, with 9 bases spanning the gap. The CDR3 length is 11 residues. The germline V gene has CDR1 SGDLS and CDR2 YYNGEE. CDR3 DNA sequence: TGTGCCAGCGGGAGGGGTTATGGCTACACCTTC. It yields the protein CASGRGYGYTF.

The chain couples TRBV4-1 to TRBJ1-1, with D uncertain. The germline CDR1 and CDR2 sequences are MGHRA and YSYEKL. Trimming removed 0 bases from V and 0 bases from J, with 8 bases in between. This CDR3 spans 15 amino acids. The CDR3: CASSQDRAMNTEAFF. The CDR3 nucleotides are TGCGCCAGCAGCCAAGATAGGGCTATGAACACTGAAGCTTTCTTT.

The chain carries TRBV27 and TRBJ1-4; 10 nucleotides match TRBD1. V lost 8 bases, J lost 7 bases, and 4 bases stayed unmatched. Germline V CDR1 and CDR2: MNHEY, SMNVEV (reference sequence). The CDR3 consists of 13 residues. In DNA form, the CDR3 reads TGTGCCAGCCGGCGGGACAGGGGTGAAAAACTGTTTTTT. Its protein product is CASRRDRGEKLFF.

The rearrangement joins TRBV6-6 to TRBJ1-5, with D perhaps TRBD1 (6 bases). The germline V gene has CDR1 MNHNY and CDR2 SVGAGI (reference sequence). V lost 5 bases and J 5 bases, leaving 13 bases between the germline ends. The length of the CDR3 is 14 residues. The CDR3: CASSPQGGDQPQHF. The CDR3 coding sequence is TGTGCCAGCAGTCCACAAGGGGGGGATCAGCCCCAGCATTTT.

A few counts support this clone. CDR3: CASSLQGIPYEQYF. The CDR3 coding sequence is TGTGCCAGCAGTTTACAGGGGATCCCCTACGAGCAGTACTTC. V usage is TRBV27 and J usage is TRBJ2-7; maybe TRBD1 (6 bases). The germline V and J ends were trimmed by 2 bases and 2 bases, with 10 bases remaining between them. The CDR3 consists of 14 residues. In germline, CDR1 is MNHEY, CDR2 SMNVEV (reference sequence).

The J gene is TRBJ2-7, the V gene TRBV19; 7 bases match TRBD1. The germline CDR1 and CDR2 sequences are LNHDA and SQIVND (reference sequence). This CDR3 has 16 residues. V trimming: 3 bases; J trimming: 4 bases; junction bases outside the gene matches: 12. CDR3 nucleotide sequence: TGTGCCAGTAGTATTTGGACCGGGACAGCCCCATACGAGCAGTACTTC. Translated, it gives CASSIWTGTAPYEQYF.

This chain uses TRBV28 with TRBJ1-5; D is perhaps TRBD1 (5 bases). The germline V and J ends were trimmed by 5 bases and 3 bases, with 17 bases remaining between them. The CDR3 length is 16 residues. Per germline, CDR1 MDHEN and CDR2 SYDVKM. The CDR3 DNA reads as TGTGCCAGCAGTCGACCCCCGGACACTTCCAATCAGCCCCAGCATTTT. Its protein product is CASSRPPDTSNQPQHF.

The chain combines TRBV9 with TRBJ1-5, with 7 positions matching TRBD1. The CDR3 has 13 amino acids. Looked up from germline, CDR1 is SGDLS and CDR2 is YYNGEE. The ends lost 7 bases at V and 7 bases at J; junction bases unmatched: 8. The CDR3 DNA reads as TGTGCCAGCGGGACAGCGCCTGGGCAGCCCCAGCATTTT. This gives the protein CASGTAPGQPQHF.

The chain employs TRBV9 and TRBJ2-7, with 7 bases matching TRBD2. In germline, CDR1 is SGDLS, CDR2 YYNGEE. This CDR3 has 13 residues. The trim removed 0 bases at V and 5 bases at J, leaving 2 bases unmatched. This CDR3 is CASSVEAGDEQYF. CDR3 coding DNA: TGTGCCAGCAGCGTAGAGGCGGGGGACGAGCAGTACTTC.

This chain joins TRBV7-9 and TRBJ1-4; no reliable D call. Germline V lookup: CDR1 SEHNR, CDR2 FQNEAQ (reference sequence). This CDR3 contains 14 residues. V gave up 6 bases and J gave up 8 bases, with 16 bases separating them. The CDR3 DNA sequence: TGTGCCAGCAGGCCGGACCCGACGGGGGAAAAACTGTTTTTT. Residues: CASRPDPTGEKLFF.

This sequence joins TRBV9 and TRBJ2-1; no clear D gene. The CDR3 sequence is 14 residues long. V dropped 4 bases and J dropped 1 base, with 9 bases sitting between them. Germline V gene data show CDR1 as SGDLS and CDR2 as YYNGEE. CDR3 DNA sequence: TGTGCCAGCAGCCCCTTAAGGTCCTACAATGAGCAGTTCTTC. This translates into CASSPLRSYNEQFF.

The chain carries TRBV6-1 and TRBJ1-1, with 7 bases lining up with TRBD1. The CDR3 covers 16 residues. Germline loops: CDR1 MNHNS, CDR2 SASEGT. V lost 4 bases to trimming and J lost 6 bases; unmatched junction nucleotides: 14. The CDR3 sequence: CASSVGRGGRGAEAFF. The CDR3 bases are TGTGCCAGCAGTGTTGGGCGAGGGGGCCGGGGAGCTGAAGCTTTCTTT.

The CDR3 is CAWSPWTETNTEAFF. The CDR3 DNA reads as TGTGCCTGGAGTCCCTGGACAGAAACCAACACTGAAGCTTTCTTT. This chain joins TRBV30 and TRBJ1-1; D possibly corresponds to TRBD1 (6 bases). CDR1 and CDR2 (germline): GTSNPN, SVGIG (reference sequence). This CDR3 has 15 residues. Between the trimmed V and J ends, which lost 2 bases and 2 bases, there was a span of 15 bases.

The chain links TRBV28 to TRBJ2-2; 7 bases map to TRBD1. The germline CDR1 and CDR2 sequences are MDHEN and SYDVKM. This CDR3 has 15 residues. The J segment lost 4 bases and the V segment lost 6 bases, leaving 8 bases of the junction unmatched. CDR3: CASRTGQLLTGELFF. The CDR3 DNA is TGTGCCAGCAGGACGGGACAGCTACTCACCGGGGAGCTGTTTTTT.